These T cell receptor beta chains were read from a single sample in a study of blood T cell repertoires in COVID-19. The method was immunoSEQ multiplex PCR; TCRdb's version includes in-frame clones alone and lacks a portion of them. Of hundreds of thousands of clones listed, approximately 87% are singletons. Sequences were obtained from PBMCs or T cells enriched from blood (not recorded which). The receptors derive from a woman aged 45-60 years in a cohort exposed to, infected with or recovered from COVID-19 (not recorded which). Both conserved end residues are part of each CDR3. A D gene is named only where the DNA matches it firmly. Part of the rows lack a size; the others show once, few, many or a class for expanded clones.

j_gene	d_gene	v_gene	abundance	CDR3aa	CDR3nt
TRBJ1-4	TRBD1	TRBV4-3	-	CASSQIRGREKLFF	TGCGCCAGCAGCCAAATAAGGGGGCGAGAAAAACTGTTTTTT
TRBJ2-5	TRBD2	TRBV28	-	CASRLRTSGYQETQYF	TGTGCCAGCAGGTTAAGGACTAGCGGTTACCAAGAGACCCAGTACTTC
TRBJ1-1	TRBD1	TRBV7-6	-	CASSSTGGYRFMNTEAFF	TGTGCCAGCAGCTCCACAGGGGGTTACCGGTTTATGAACACTGAAGCTTTCTTT
TRBJ2-2	-	TRBV11-2	-	CASSLSSGAGELFF	TGTGCCAGCAGCTTATCATCAGGGGCGGGGGAGCTGTTTTTT
TRBJ1-5	-	TRBV19	-	CASTKEITRNQPQHF	TGTGCCAGTACCAAAGAAATAACACGAAATCAGCCCCAGCATTTT
TRBJ1-1	TRBD1	TRBV30	-	CAWSGDRGRWFTEAFF	TGTGCCTGGAGCGGGGACAGGGGGAGGTGGTTCACTGAAGCTTTCTTT
TRBJ2-7	-	TRBV27	-	CASGHYEQYF	TGTGCCAGCGGACACTACGAGCAGTACTTC
TRBJ2-4	-	TRBV29-1	-	CSVEGSEGGKNIQYF	TGCAGCGTTGAAGGGTCAGAAGGGGGCAAAAACATTCAGTACTTC
TRBJ1-4	TRBD1	TRBV18	-	CASSRGQATNEKLFF	TGTGCCAGCTCTCGAGGACAGGCAACTAATGAAAAACTGTTTTTT
TRBJ1-1	-	TRBV21-1	once	CASSKGEEGNTEAFF	TGTGCCAGCAGCAAAGGGGAGGAGGGGAACACTGAAGCTTTCTTT
TRBJ1-1	TRBD1	TRBV6-5	-	CASSPTTGEPFEAFF	TGTGCCAGCAGTCCTACGACAGGGGAGCCCTTTGAAGCTTTCTTT
TRBJ1-2	TRBD1	TRBV7-9	once	CASSLEAGGGYGYTF	TGTGCCAGCAGCTTAGAGGCAGGGGGTGGCTATGGCTACACCTTC
TRBJ1-6	-	TRBV6-5	-	CAIGGSYNSPLHF	TGTGCCATAGGGGGCTCCTATAATTCACCCCTCCACTTT
TRBJ2-1	-	TRBV11-2	-	CASSPRDKKFF	TGTGCCAGCAGCCCCCGGGACAAAAAATTCTTC
TRBJ1-5	-	TRBV19	-	CASRGPGNQPQHF	TGTGCCAGCCGGGGTCCCGGCAATCAGCCCCAGCATTTT
TRBJ1-2	-	TRBV28	once	CASISGSLMDYGYTF	TGTGCCAGCATTAGCGGCTCGCTGATGGACTATGGCTACACCTTC
TRBJ1-1	-	TRBV11-1	-	CASIGVRGTEAFF	TGTGCCAGCATTGGGGTACGGGGCACTGAAGCTTTCTTT
TRBJ2-3	-	TRBV9	-	CASSAQPFVGGVTDTQYF	TGTGCCAGCAGCGCCCAGCCCTTTGTGGGGGGAGTCACAGATACGCAGTATTTT
TRBJ1-2	TRBD1	TRBV3-1/TRBV3-2	-	CASSQAGTANYGYTF	TGTGCCAGCAGCCAAGCCGGGACAGCTAACTATGGCTACACCTTC
TRBJ2-1	-	TRBV12-2	-	CASRWGGGFSSYNEQFF	TGTGCAAGTCGCTGGGGCGGGGGGTTCAGCTCCTACAATGAGCAGTTCTTC
TRBJ1-1	-	TRBV7-9	-	CASSRPRVGNTEAFF	TGTGCCAGCAGCCGTCCCCGGGTCGGGAACACTGAAGCTTTCTTT
TRBJ1-1	TRBD1	TRBV6-5	-	CASRNGQGITEAFF	TGTGCCAGCAGGAACGGACAGGGCATCACTGAAGCTTTCTTT
TRBJ2-1	-	TRBV7-2	-	CASSRGPGAYNEQFF	TGTGCCAGCAGCCGCGGACCGGGGGCCTACAATGAGCAGTTCTTC
TRBJ2-7	-	TRBV10-3	-	CAISESSPEQYF	TGTGCCATCAGTGAGTCCTCTCCGGAGCAGTACTTC
TRBJ1-1	-	TRBV6-2/TRBV6-3	few	CASSYVPDYTEAFF	TGTGCCAGCAGTTACGTCCCAGATTACACTGAAGCTTTCTTT
TRBJ2-1	-	TRBV11-2	-	CASSLEGRNYNEQFF	TGTGCCAGCAGCTTGGAGGGGCGAAACTACAATGAGCAGTTCTTC
TRBJ1-5	TRBD1	TRBV15	-	CATSSWTGGNQPQHF	TGTGCCACCAGCAGCTGGACAGGGGGGAATCAGCCCCAGCATTTT
TRBJ2-5	TRBD1	TRBV25-1	-	CASSERQRQGKETQYF	TGTGCCAGCAGTGAAAGGCAGAGACAGGGGAAAGAGACCCAGTACTTC
TRBJ2-2	-	TRBV3-1/TRBV3-2	-	CASSPRRGAVF	TGTGCCAGCAGCCCCCGACGGGGAGCTGTTTTT
TRBJ1-1	-	TRBV6-1	-	CASSELGAGNTEAFF	TGTGCCAGCAGTGAATTGGGGGCGGGGAACACTGAAGCTTTCTTT
TRBJ2-7	TRBD1	TRBV28	few	CASSLGAGGSYEQYF	TGTGCCAGCAGTTTAGGGGCAGGGGGCTCCTACGAGCAGTACTTC
TRBJ2-4	TRBD1	TRBV7-9	-	CASSLGTEDIQYF	TGTGCCAGCAGCTTGGGGACAGAGGACATTCAGTACTTC
TRBJ1-2	-	TRBV28	once	CASSLGTNYGYTF	TGTGCCAGCAGTTTAGGGACAAACTATGGCTACACCTTC
TRBJ2-7	TRBD1	TRBV28	-	CASTPLGQGAGEQYF	TGTGCCAGCACCCCCCTTGGACAGGGGGCGGGCGAGCAGTACTTC
TRBJ1-2	-	TRBV4-1	-	CASSQYETGGRYYGYTF	TGCGCCAGCAGCCAGTACGAGACAGGAGGCCGCTACTATGGCTACACCTTC
TRBJ2-3	TRBD2	TRBV7-3	-	CASSLTSGGPGTDTQYF	TGTGCCAGCAGCTTGACTAGCGGGGGGCCCGGAACAGATACGCAGTATTTT
TRBJ2-2	-	TRBV5-1	-	CASSLDRVTGELFF	TGCGCCAGCAGCTTGGATCGGGTTACCGGGGAGCTGTTTTTT
TRBJ1-1	TRBD1	TRBV7-2	-	CASSLEGQGSVAFF	TGTGCCAGCAGCTTGGAGGGACAGGGAAGTGTAGCTTTCTTT
TRBJ2-2	-	TRBV15	few	CATSRERVTGELFF	TGTGCCACCAGCAGAGAACGGGTCACCGGGGAGCTGTTTTTT
TRBJ1-6	-	TRBV5-1	-	CASSQGSNSPLHF	TGCGCCAGCAGCCAGGGCTCGAATTCACCCCTCCACTTT
TRBJ1-4	TRBD1	TRBV29-1	-	CSVADRGANEKLFF	TGCAGCGTGGCGGACAGGGGGGCGAATGAAAAACTGTTTTTT
TRBJ1-2	-	TRBV3-1/TRBV3-2	-	CASSQGSLSGYTF	TGTGCCAGCAGCCAAGGATCCCTAAGCGGCTACACCTTC
TRBJ1-2	-	TRBV7-3	-	CASSSRTGGGGYTF	TGTGCCAGCAGCTCCCGGACTGGGGGGGGTGGCTACACCTTC
TRBJ2-7	TRBD2	TRBV28	-	CASSPTGLVYEQYF	TGTGCCAGCAGTCCGACGGGACTAGTGTACGAGCAGTACTTC
TRBJ1-1	TRBD1	TRBV19	once	CASSIKDRGWDTEAFF	TGTGCCAGTAGTATTAAAGACAGGGGGTGGGACACTGAAGCTTTCTTT